This is a list of T cell receptor beta chains from one sample in a study of response to subunit inactivated influenza vaccine. In TCRdb, the RT-PCR reads were re-called with MiXCR into one record per CDR3 protein. The table shows 650,000 to 700,000 distinct CDR3 sequences, with approximately 14% occurring only once. Sequenced material: PBMCs from blood, taken roughly 12 days after vaccination. The source is a man aged 50 or older who received an inactivated influenza vaccine. The CDR3 runs from the conserved cysteine through the conserved F or W. The D gene is left open where the match is weak. For some rows the clone size is stated as once, few or many, or as a class when expanded; others skip it.

j_gene: TRBJ1-2
v_gene: TRBV27
abundance: .
d_gene: .
CDR3nt: TGTGCCAGCAGTTTGGGCAGGGGAGCCTATGGCTACACCTTC
CDR3aa: CASSLGRGAYGYTF

j_gene: TRBJ2-5
v_gene: TRBV29-1
abundance: many
d_gene: .
CDR3nt: TGCAGCGCTTGGACCGAAGAGACCCAGTACTTC
CDR3aa: CSAWTEETQYF

j_gene: TRBJ2-1
v_gene: TRBV5-6
abundance: few
d_gene: .
CDR3nt: TGTGCCAGCAGCTTCCAGGTCAACCGTAGGGCCGGGAATGAGCAGTTCTTC
CDR3aa: CASSFQVNRRAGNEQFF

j_gene: TRBJ1-2
v_gene: TRBV7-9
abundance: many
d_gene: TRBD1
CDR3nt: TGTGCCAGCAGCTCCTTTAGACAGGGAGCTAACTATGGCTACACCTTC
CDR3aa: CASSSFRQGANYGYTF

j_gene: TRBJ1-5
v_gene: TRBV7-8
abundance: few
d_gene: .
CDR3nt: TGTGCCAGCAGCTTAGTCCAGGGTCTTAGCAATCAGCCCCAGCATTTT
CDR3aa: CASSLVQGLSNQPQHF

j_gene: TRBJ2-7
v_gene: TRBV20-1
abundance: .
d_gene: TRBD2
CDR3nt: TGCAGTGCTGGTCGACTAGCGGTCACCCCGGGCCCCTTC
CDR3aa: CSAGRLAVTPGPF

j_gene: TRBJ2-1
v_gene: TRBV4-2
abundance: .
d_gene: TRBD2
CDR3nt: TGTGCCAGCAGCCAAGATACTAGCGGCCCTCCTACGAACAATGAGCAGTTCTTC
CDR3aa: CASSQDTSGPPTNNEQFF

j_gene: TRBJ1-6
v_gene: TRBV11-1
abundance: .
d_gene: TRBD1
CDR3nt: TGTGCCAGCAGCTTAAGTGGGACAGGGAGTTTCGTATCGAATTCACCCCTCCACTTT
CDR3aa: CASSLSGTGSFVSNSPLHF

j_gene: TRBJ2-6
v_gene: TRBV7-2
abundance: .
d_gene: .
CDR3nt: TGTGCCAGCAGCTTAGCGGTTTCTGGGGCCAACGTCCTGACTTTC
CDR3aa: CASSLAVSGANVLTF

j_gene: TRBJ2-2
v_gene: TRBV5-6
abundance: few
d_gene: .
CDR3nt: TGTGCCAGCAGCCCGTGGACTACCAACACCGGGGAGCTGTTTTTT
CDR3aa: CASSPWTTNTGELFF

j_gene: TRBJ1-5
v_gene: TRBV12-3/TRBV12-4
abundance: few
d_gene: .
CDR3nt: TGTGCCAGCAGTTCCCTGGTGGGGGACACATCCAGTCAGCCCCAGCATTTT
CDR3aa: CASSSLVGDTSSQPQHF

j_gene: TRBJ2-6
v_gene: TRBV28
abundance: .
d_gene: .
CDR3nt: TGTGCCAGCAGTAGGTACGGCAAAAGAGGGGCCAACGTCCTGACTTTC
CDR3aa: CASSRYGKRGANVLTF

j_gene: TRBJ2-5
v_gene: TRBV12-3/TRBV12-4
abundance: many
d_gene: TRBD1
CDR3nt: TGTGCCAGCAGTCCGGGACAGCCAAGTGCAGAGACCCAGTACTTC
CDR3aa: CASSPGQPSAETQYF

j_gene: TRBJ1-6
v_gene: TRBV4-2
abundance: few
d_gene: .
CDR3nt: TGTGCCAGCCGATTCGAGGGAGCCTATAATTCACCCCTCCACTTT
CDR3aa: CASRFEGAYNSPLHF

j_gene: TRBJ2-7
v_gene: TRBV6-2/TRBV6-3
abundance: many
d_gene: TRBD1
CDR3nt: TGTGCCAGCAGTTACTCGGGACAGTCCCCCAACGAGCAGTACTTC
CDR3aa: CASSYSGQSPNEQYF

j_gene: TRBJ2-2
v_gene: TRBV28
abundance: .
d_gene: .
CDR3nt: TGTGCCAGCAGTCGGCGAGGACTCGCGAACACCGGGGAGCTGTTTTTT
CDR3aa: CASSRRGLANTGELFF

j_gene: TRBJ2-1
v_gene: TRBV3-1
abundance: .
d_gene: TRBD2
CDR3nt: TGTGCCAGCAGCCAAGGGACTAGCGGGAGCCCAGGCTTC
CDR3aa: CASSQGTSGSPGF

j_gene: TRBJ2-7
v_gene: TRBV4-3
abundance: .
d_gene: .
CDR3nt: TGCGCCAGCAGCCAAGATTATGGGACCGAGCAGTACTTC
CDR3aa: CASSQDYGTEQYF

j_gene: TRBJ2-5
v_gene: TRBV7-9
abundance: .
d_gene: TRBD1
CDR3nt: TGTGCCAGCAGCCCCCTAGAGACAGGGATGGAGACCCAGTACTTC
CDR3aa: CASSPLETGMETQYF

j_gene: TRBJ1-1
v_gene: TRBV7-2
abundance: many
d_gene: TRBD1
CDR3nt: TGTGCCAGCAGCCCAGGGGGCCCGATGAACACTGAAGCTTTCTTT
CDR3aa: CASSPGGPMNTEAFF

j_gene: TRBJ2-5
v_gene: TRBV6-1
abundance: few
d_gene: .
CDR3nt: TGTGCCAGCAGTGAAGAGGTCGTTGGGGTCGGGACCCAGTACTTC
CDR3aa: CASSEEVVGVGTQYF

j_gene: TRBJ2-2
v_gene: TRBV4-3
abundance: .
d_gene: .
CDR3nt: TGCGCCAGCAGCCAAGATCCCTACACCGGGGAGCTGTTTTTT
CDR3aa: CASSQDPYTGELFF

j_gene: TRBJ2-1
v_gene: TRBV27
abundance: few
d_gene: .
CDR3nt: TGTGCCAGCAGTTTCCTAGGAGGGGAGCAGTTCTTC
CDR3aa: CASSFLGGEQFF

j_gene: TRBJ2-7
v_gene: TRBV28
abundance: .
d_gene: TRBD2
CDR3nt: TGTGCCAGCAGTCCCTCCGGGACTAGCGGGAGAGGCGAGCAGTACTTC
CDR3aa: CASSPSGTSGRGEQYF

j_gene: TRBJ1-2
v_gene: TRBV24-1
abundance: few
d_gene: TRBD1
CDR3nt: TGTGCCACCAGTGATTTGGGACAGGGAGGGAACTATGGCTACACCTTC
CDR3aa: CATSDLGQGGNYGYTF